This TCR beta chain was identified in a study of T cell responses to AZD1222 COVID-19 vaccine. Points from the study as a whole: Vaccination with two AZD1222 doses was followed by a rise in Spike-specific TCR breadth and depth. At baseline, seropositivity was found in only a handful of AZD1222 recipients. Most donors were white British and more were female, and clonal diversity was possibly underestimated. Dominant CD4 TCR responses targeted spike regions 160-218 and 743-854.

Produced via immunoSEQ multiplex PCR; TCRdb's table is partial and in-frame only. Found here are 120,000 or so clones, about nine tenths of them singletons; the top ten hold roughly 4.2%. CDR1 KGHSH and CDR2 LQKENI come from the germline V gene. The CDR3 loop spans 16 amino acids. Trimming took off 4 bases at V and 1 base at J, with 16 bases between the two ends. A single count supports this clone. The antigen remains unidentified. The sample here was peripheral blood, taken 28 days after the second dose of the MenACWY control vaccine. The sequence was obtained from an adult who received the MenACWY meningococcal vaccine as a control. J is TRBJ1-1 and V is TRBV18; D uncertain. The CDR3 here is CASSLHGWKTNTEAFF. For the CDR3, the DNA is TGTGCCAGCTCACTTCATGGGTGGAAAACGAACACTGAAGCTTTCTTT.